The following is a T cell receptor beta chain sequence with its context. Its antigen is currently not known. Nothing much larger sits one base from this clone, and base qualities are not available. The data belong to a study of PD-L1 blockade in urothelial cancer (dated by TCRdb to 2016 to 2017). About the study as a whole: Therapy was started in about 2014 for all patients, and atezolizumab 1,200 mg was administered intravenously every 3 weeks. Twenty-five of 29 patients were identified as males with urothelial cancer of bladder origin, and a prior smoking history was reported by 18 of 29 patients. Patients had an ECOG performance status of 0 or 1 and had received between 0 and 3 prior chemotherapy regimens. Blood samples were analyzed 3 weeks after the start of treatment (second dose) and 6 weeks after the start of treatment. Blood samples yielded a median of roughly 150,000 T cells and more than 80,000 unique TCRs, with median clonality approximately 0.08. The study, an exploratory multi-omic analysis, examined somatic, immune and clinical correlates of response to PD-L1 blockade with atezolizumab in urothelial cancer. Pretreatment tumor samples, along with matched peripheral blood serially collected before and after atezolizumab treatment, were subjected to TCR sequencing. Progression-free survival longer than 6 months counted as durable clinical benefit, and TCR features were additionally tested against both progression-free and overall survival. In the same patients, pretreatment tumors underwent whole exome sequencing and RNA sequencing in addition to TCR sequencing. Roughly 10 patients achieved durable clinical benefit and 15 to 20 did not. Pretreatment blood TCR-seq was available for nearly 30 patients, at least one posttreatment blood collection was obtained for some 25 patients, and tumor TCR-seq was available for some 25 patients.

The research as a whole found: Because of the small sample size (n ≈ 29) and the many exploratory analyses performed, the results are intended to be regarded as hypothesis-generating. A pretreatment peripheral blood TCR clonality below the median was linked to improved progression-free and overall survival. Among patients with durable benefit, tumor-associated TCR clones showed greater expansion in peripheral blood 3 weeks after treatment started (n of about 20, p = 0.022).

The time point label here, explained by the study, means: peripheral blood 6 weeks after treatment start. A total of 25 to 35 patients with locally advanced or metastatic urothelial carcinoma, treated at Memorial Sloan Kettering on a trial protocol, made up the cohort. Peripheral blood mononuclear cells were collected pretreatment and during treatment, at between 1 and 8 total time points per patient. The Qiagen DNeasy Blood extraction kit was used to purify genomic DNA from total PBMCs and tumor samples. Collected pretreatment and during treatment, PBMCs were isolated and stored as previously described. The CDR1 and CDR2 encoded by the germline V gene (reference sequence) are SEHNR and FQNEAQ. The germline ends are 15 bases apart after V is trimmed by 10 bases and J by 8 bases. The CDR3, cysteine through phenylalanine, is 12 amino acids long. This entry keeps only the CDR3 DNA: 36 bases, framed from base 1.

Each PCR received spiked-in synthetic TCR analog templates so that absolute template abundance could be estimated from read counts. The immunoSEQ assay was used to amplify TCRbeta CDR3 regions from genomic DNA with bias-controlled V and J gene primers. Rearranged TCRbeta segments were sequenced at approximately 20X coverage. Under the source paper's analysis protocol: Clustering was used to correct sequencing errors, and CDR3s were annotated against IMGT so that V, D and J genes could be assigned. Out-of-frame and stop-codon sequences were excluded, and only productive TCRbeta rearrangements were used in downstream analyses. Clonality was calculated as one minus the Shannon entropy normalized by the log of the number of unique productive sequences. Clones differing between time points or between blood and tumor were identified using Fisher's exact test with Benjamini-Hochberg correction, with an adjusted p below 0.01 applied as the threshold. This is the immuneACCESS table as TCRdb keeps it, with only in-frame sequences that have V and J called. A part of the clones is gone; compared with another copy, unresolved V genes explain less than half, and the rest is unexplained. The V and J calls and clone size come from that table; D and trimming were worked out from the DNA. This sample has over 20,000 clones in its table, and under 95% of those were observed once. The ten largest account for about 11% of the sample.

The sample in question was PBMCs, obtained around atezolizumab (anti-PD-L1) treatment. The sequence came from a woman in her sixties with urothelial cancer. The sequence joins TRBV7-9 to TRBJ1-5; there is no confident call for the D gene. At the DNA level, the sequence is TGTGCCACTACTATAGACGTCAAGCCCCAGCATTTT. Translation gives CATTIDVKPQHF.